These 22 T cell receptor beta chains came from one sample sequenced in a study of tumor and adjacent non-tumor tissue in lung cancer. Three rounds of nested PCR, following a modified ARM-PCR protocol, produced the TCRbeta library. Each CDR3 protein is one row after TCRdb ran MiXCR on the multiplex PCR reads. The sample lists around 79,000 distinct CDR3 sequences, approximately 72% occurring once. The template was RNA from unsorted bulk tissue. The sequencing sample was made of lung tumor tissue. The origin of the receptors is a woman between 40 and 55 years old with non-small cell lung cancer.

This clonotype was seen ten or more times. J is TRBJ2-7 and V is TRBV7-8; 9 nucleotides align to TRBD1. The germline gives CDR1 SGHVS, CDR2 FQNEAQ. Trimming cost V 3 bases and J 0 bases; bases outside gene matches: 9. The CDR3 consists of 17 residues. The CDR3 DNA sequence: TGTGCCAGCAGCTTCAGGACAGGGGAAAGGAGCTCCTACGAGCAGTACTTC. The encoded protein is CASSFRTGERSSYEQYF.

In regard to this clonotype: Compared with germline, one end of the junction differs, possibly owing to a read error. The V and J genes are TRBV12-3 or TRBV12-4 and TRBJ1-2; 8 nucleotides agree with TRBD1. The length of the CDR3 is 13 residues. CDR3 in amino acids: CTSSFRQGRGYTF. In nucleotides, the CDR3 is TGTACCAGCAGTTTTCGACAGGGGAGGGGCTACACCTTC.

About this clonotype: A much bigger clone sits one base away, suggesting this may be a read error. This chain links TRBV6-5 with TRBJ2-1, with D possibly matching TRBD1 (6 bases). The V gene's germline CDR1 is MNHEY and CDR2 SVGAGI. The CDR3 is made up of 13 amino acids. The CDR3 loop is CASRPYRDNGQFF. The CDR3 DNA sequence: TGTGCCAGCAGACCATACAGGGACAATGGGCAGTTCTTC.

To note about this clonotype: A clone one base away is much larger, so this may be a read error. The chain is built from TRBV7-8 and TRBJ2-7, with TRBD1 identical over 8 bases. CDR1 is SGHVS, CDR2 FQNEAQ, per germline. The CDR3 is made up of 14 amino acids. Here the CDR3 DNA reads TGTGCCAGCAGCGCCGGGACAGGATTCTACGAGCAGCACTTC. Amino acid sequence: CASSAGTGFYEQHF.

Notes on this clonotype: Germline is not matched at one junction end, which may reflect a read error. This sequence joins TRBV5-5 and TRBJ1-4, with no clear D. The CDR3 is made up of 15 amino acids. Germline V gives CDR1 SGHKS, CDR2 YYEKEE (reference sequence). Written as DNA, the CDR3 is TGTGCCGGCAGCTTAAGACTTCAGGCTAATGAAAAACTGTTTTTT. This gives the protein CAGSLRLQANEKLFF.

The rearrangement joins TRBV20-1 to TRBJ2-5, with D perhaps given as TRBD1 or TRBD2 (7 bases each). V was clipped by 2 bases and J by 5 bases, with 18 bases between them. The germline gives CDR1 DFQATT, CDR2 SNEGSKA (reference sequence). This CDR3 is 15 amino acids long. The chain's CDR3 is CSARNWGGGMETQYF. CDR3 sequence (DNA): TGCAGTGCTAGAAATTGGGGAGGGGGCATGGAGACCCAGTACTTC.

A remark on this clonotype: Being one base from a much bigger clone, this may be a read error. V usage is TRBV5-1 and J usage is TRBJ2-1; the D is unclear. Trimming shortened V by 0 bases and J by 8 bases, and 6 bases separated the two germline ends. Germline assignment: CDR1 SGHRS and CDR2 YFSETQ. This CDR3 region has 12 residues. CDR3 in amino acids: CASSLEQDEQFF. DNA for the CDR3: TGCGCCAGCAGCTTGGAGCAAGATGAGCAGTTCTTC.

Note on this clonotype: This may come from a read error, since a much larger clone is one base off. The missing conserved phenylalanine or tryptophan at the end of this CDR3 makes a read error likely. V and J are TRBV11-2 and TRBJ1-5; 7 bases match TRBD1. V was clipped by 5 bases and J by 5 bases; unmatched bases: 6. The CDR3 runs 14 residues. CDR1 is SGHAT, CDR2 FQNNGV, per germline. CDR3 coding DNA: TGTGCCAGCAGCCCAGGGGGGGGGCATCAGCCCCAGCATTCT. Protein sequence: CASSPGGGHQPQHS.

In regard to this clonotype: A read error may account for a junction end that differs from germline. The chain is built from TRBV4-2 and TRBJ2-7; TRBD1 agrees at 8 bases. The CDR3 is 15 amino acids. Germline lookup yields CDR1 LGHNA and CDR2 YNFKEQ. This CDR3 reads CARSQRTGGFYEQYF. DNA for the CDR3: TGTGCCAGGAGCCAAAGAACAGGGGGATTCTACGAGCAGTACTTC.

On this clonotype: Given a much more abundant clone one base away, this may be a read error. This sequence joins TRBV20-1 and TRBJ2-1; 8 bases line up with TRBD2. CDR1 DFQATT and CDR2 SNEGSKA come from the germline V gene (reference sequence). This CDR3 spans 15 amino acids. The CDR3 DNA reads TGCAGTGTTAGACCTATCACTAGCGGCTACAATGAGCAGTTCTTC. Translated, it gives CSVRPITSGYNEQFF.

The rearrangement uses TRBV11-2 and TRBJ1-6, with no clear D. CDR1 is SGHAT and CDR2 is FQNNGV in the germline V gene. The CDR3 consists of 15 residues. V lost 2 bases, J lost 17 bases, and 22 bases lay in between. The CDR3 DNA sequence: TGTGCCAGCAGCTTACCCTCGGGGAATAATTCACCGTTCCACTTT. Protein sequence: CASSLPSGNNSPFHF.

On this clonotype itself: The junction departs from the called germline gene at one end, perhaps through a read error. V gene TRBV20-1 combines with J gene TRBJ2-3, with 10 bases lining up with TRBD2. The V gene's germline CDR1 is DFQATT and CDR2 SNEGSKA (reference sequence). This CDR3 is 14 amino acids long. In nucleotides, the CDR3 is TGCAATGCTGATAAAGCGGGAGGGCCAGATACGCACTATTTT. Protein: CNADKAGGPDTHYF.

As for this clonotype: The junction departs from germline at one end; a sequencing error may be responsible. CDR3 DNA sequence: TGTGCCATCAGTGAAGCGCTCGGGACCACCTACGAGCGGTACTTC. This encodes CAISEALGTTYERYF. The gene calls are TRBV6-1 and TRBJ2-7, with D possibly called TRBD1 or TRBD2 (5 bases each). The CDR3 contains 15 residues. CDR1 and CDR2 (germline): MNHNS, SASEGT.

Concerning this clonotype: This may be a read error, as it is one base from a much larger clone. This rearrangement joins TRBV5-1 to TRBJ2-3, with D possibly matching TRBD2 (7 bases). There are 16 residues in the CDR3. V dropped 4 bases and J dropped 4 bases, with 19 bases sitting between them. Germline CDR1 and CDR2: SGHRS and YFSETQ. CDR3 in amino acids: CASSERTGGGSDTQYF. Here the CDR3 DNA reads TGCGCCAGCAGCGAGCGGACTGGCGGGGGCTCAGATACGCAGTATTTT.

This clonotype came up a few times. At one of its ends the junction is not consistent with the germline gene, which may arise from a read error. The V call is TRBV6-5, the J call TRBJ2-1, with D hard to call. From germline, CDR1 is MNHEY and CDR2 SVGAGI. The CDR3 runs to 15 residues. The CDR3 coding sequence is TGTGCCAGCAGTTTAGAGTTATTCGGGTACAGTGAGCAGTTCTTC. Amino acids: CASSLELFGYSEQFF.

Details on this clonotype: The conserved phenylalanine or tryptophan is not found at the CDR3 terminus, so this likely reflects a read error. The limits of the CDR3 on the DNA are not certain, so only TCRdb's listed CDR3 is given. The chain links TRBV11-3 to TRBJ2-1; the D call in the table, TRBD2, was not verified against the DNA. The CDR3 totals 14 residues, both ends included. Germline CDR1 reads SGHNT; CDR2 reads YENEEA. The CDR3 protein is CASSLGWRSNVLFL.

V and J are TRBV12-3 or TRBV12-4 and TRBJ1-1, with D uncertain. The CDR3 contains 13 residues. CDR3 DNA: TGTGGCACCCCCCCAGACCCGGGCGCTGAAGCTTTCTTT. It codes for CGTPPDPGAEAFF.

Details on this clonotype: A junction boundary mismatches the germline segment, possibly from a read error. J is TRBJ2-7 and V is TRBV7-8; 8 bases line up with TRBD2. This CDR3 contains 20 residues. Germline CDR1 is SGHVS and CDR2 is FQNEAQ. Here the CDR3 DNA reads TGTGCCAACAGCCCGCGGTTTGCCGTAGCGGGGTCGGTCGGATCGTACGAGCAATACTTC. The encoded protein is CANSPRFAVAGSVGSYEQYF.

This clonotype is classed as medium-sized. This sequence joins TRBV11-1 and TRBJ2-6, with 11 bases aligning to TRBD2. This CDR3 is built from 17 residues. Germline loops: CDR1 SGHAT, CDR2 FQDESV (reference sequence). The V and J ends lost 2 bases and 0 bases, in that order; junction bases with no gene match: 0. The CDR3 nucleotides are TGTGCCAGCAGCTTAACTAGCGGGAGCTCTGGGGCCAACGTCCTGACTTTC. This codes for CASSLTSGSSGANVLTF. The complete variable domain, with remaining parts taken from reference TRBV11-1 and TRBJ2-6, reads EAEVAQSPRYKITEKSQAVAFWCDPISGHATLYWYRQILGQGPELLVQFQDESVVDDSQLPKDRFSAERLKGVDSTLKIQPAELGDSAMYLCASSLTSGSSGANVLTFGAGSRLTVL.

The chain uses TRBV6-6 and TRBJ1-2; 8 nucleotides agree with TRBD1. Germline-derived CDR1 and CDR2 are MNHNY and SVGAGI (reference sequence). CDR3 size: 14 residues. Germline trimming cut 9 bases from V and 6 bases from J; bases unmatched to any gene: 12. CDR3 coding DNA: TGTGCCAGTAGACAGGGGCAGCCCCAGGATGGCTACACCTTC. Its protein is CASRQGQPQDGYTF.

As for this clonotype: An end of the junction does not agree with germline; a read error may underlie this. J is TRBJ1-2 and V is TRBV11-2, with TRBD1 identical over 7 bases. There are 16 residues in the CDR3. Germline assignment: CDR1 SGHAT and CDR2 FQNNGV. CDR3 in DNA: TGTGCCAGCAGCCCGACGGACAGGAGGGGAATAAATGGCTACACCTTT. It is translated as CASSPTDRRGINGYTF.

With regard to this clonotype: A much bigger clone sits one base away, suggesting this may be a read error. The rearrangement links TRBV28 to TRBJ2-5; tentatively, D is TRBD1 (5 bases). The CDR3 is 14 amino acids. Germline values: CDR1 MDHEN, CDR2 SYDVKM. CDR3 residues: CAGRHSRTKETQYF. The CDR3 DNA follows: TGTGCCGGCAGACACAGTCGGACAAAAGAGACCCAGTACTTC.